These 26 T cell receptor beta chains originate from one sample sequenced in a study of Ad26.COV2.S vaccination and SARS-CoV-2 variants (dated by TCRdb to the early 2020s). The sample's treatment or condition label, decoded: over 15 received Ad26.COV2.S at low or high dose, single or two shots; about 5 received placebo; per-sample allocation not given. Repertoires of vaccine and placebo recipients were sequenced from samples collected on day 63 after the first injection. Libraries came from the immunoSEQ multiplex PCR assay. TCRdb holds this immuneACCESS table with in-frame rearrangements only. Some clones are missing; in checked studies, unresolved V genes explain under half, and the rest has no known cause. Across this sample there are about 350,000 clones, with roughly 89% seen only once. The ten largest clones capture about 5% of the sample. The sample consisted of peripheral blood, taken in a trial of Ad26.COV2.S vaccine versus placebo. The origin of the receptors is a person aged 18-60 years who received the Ad26.COV2.S COVID-19 vaccine or a placebo.

This chain joins TRBV18 and TRBJ1-1; D gene uncertain. This CDR3 is 15 amino acids long. Germline V gives CDR1 KGHSH, CDR2 LQKENI. V lost 4 bases and J 1 base, leaving 13 bases between the germline ends. The CDR3 DNA sequence: TGTGCCAGCTCACTCATGAGTGGTTGGAACACTGAAGCTTTCTTT. Protein sequence: CASSLMSGWNTEAFF.

The rearrangement uses TRBV7-3 and TRBJ2-5, with D unclear. Trimming removed 4 bases from V and 9 bases from J, with 9 bases in between. Germline V gene data show CDR1 as SGHTA and CDR2 as FQGTGA. This CDR3 is 11 amino acids long. CDR3 DNA: TGTGCCAGCAGCTACCACTACCCCCAGTACTTC. Residues: CASSYHYPQYF.

The chain carries TRBV10-3 and TRBJ2-3, with 8 positions matching TRBD1. CDR1 and CDR2 (germline): ENHRY, SYGVKD. The J segment lost 4 bases and the V segment lost 4 bases, leaving 4 bases of the junction unmatched. The CDR3 has 14 residues. The CDR3 loop is CAISGSGGPDTQYF. The CDR3 DNA is TGTGCCATCAGTGGCTCAGGGGGCCCAGATACGCAGTATTTT.

The V gene is TRBV28, the J gene TRBJ1-1, with 10 bases fitting TRBD1. CDR3 length: 16 amino acids. Losses at the gene ends were 5 bases for V and 5 bases for J; bases not matched to a gene: 11. Germline-derived CDR1 and CDR2 are MDHEN and SYDVKM. As DNA, the CDR3 is TGTGCCAGCAGTCAGGACAGGGGGAGTGATTGGACTGAAGCTTTCTTT. The encoded protein is CASSQDRGSDWTEAFF.

The chain links TRBV2 to TRBJ2-5; 7 bases are a match to TRBD1. This CDR3 comprises 16 residues. Per germline, CDR1 SNHLY and CDR2 FYNNEI. Unmatched junction bases numbered 11, after V lost 3 bases and J lost 4 bases. The CDR3 region is CASSEGRGQGLETQYF. CDR3 bases: TGTGCCAGCAGTGAGGGTAGGGGGCAAGGACTAGAGACCCAGTACTTC.

This clone was counted a single time. The chain links TRBV12-3 or TRBV12-4 to TRBJ2-7, with D possibly matching TRBD2 (7 bases). There are 13 residues in the CDR3. V lost 5 bases to trimming and J lost 3 bases, with 11 bases between them. The CDR3 DNA reads TGTGCCAGCAGTGGGGGGGCCAGCTACGAGCAGTACTTC. Amino acid sequence: CASSGGASYEQYF.

The chain employs TRBV7-2 and TRBJ2-2, with 9 bases that match TRBD1. CDR1 is SGHTA, CDR2 FQGNSA, per germline. The CDR3 covers 15 residues. The junction had 4 bases not matched to a gene; V was cut back by 2 bases and J by 6 bases. This CDR3 reads CASSLIRQGAGELFF. The CDR3 region has the DNA TGTGCCAGCAGCTTAATACGACAGGGGGCCGGGGAGCTGTTTTTT.

This chain connects TRBV10-3 to TRBJ1-1, with TRBD1 identical over 7 bases. This CDR3 spans 13 amino acids. V lost 6 bases to trimming and J lost 4 bases; unmatched junction nucleotides: 5. Germline lookup yields CDR1 ENHRY and CDR2 SYGVKD. As DNA, the CDR3 is TGTGCCATCAGGGGCACAGGGGCCACTGAAGCTTTCTTT. Its translation: CAIRGTGATEAFF.

The chain combines TRBV29-1 with TRBJ1-3, with D perhaps matching TRBD1 (5 bases). The CDR3 contains 11 residues. The V end was cut by 7 bases, the J end by 4 bases, with 8 bases between. Germline V gene sequence: CDR1 SQVTM, CDR2 ANQGSEA. The CDR3 coding sequence is TGCAGCGGGTGGACAGGAAACACCATATATTTT. Amino acids: CSGWTGNTIYF.

This rearrangement joins TRBV2 to TRBJ1-6; TRBD1 aligns across 7 bases. Looked up from germline, CDR1 is SNHLY and CDR2 is FYNNEI. Germline trimming cut 5 bases from V and 11 bases from J; bases unmatched to any gene: 9. This CDR3 has 14 amino acids. CDR3 protein: CASSYRGDYPPLHF. In nucleotides, the CDR3 is TGTGCCAGCAGTTACAGGGGTGATTACCCACCCCTCCACTTT.

The chain links TRBV5-6 to TRBJ1-4; 9 bases agree with TRBD1. J lost 8 bases, V lost 4 bases, and 6 bases had no gene match. This CDR3 has 14 amino acids. In germline, CDR1 is SGHDT, CDR2 YYEEEE. DNA of the CDR3: TGTGCCAGCAGCCCCGGACAGGGGAACGAAAAACTGTTTTTT. Translation gives CASSPGQGNEKLFF.

The CDR3 DNA reads TGCGCCAGCAGCTTGGGGGCCAGGTCAACTAATGAAAAACTGTTTTTT. Its protein product is CASSLGARSTNEKLFF. The chain is built from TRBV5-1 and TRBJ1-4, with no clear D. This CDR3 contains 16 residues. V shed 0 bases and J shed 0 bases, with 9 bases lying between them. Germline V gene data show CDR1 as SGHRS and CDR2 as YFSETQ.

This sequence joins TRBV3-1 (or the pseudogene TRBV3-2) and TRBJ2-7; D is undetermined. The germline V and J ends were trimmed by 1 base and 2 bases, with 9 bases remaining between them. The CDR3 is made up of 14 amino acids. Germline CDR1 is LGHDT and CDR2 is YNNKEL (reference sequence). The CDR3 DNA sequence: TGTGCCAGCAGCCAAGCGCCTCAGACCTACGAGCAGTACTTC. It translates to CASSQAPQTYEQYF.

J is TRBJ2-3 and V is TRBV6-2 or TRBV6-3, with 10 bases aligning to TRBD2. The CDR3 loop spans 21 amino acids. Germline CDR1 is MNHEY and CDR2 is SVGEGT. V was pared by 0 bases and J by 1 base, with 16 bases of the junction left unmatched. CDR3 in amino acids: CASSYSLGLAKDVYRTDTQYF. CDR3 nucleotides: TGTGCCAGCAGTTACTCCCTGGGACTAGCGAAGGATGTCTATCGCACAGATACGCAGTATTTT.

The chain uses TRBV4-1 and TRBJ1-1; no firm D call. The CDR3 extends over 15 amino acids. Between the trimmed V and J ends, which lost 2 bases and 0 bases, there was a span of 10 bases. CDR1 MGHRA and CDR2 YSYEKL come from the germline V gene. The CDR3 bases are TGCGCCAGCAGCCAACGTAGGCCCATGAACACTGAAGCTTTCTTT. This codes for CASSQRRPMNTEAFF.

The J gene is TRBJ2-7, the V gene TRBV11-2; TRBD1 aligns across 10 bases. Germline values: CDR1 SGHAT, CDR2 FQNNGV. CDR3 length: 15 residues. V shed 5 bases and J 4 bases; nucleotides not matched to a gene: 8. The CDR3: CASSPGTGVHYEQYF. Written as DNA, the CDR3 is TGTGCCAGCAGCCCAGGGACAGGGGTTCATTACGAGCAGTACTTC.

As for this clone: One end of the junction fails to match germline, which may point to a read error. The chain recombines TRBV5-1 with TRBJ2-3; TRBD2 matches 7 bases. This CDR3 region has 16 residues. In germline, CDR1 is SGHRS, CDR2 YFSETQ. Here the CDR3 reads CAGSLGPSGTTDTQYF. The CDR3 bases are TGCGCCGGCAGCTTGGGTCCGAGCGGGACGACAGATACGCAGTATTTT.

This sequence joins TRBV3-1 (or the pseudogene TRBV3-2) and TRBJ1-4; unclear D gene. V lost 2 bases and J lost 0, with 7 bases in between. This CDR3 region has 15 residues. From germline, CDR1 is LGHDT and CDR2 YNNKEL (reference sequence). DNA of the CDR3: TGTGCCAGCAGCCAAACGACGGCAACTAATGAAAAACTGTTTTTT. This translates into CASSQTTATNEKLFF.

The chain combines TRBV3-1 (or the pseudogene TRBV3-2) with TRBJ2-3; weak D call: TRBD2 (6 bases). The CDR3 has 14 amino acids. Germline V gives CDR1 LGHDT, CDR2 YNNKEL (reference sequence). The ends were cut back, 5 bases at V and 3 bases at J, with 12 bases in the middle. The CDR3 DNA reads as TGTGCCAGCAGCTCGACTAGTGGAACAGATACGCAGTATTTT. This sequence encodes CASSSTSGTDTQYF.

The chain has TRBV9 and TRBJ2-2; D call uncertain. The V gene's germline CDR1 is SGDLS and CDR2 YYNGEE. Trimming cost V 0 bases and J 7 bases, with 7 bases left between them. The CDR3 contains 13 residues. The chain's CDR3 is CASSVVPLGELFF. CDR3 bases: TGTGCCAGCAGCGTAGTCCCCCTCGGGGAGCTGTTTTTT.

This clone showed up just a few times. This chain links TRBV7-2 with TRBJ2-7; TRBD1 aligns across 12 bases. The length of the CDR3 is 15 residues. Germline V gives CDR1 SGHTA, CDR2 FQGNSA. V trimming: 4 bases; J trimming: 5 bases; junction bases outside the gene matches: 6. For the CDR3, the DNA is TGTGCCAGCAGCTGGACCGGGACAGGGGGCAACGAGCAGTACTTC. As protein: CASSWTGTGGNEQYF.

This sequence joins TRBV3-1 (or the pseudogene TRBV3-2) and TRBJ2-1; D not certain. Deletions cut 2 bases from V and 7 bases from J, with 6 bases between. The CDR3 totals 12 residues. Germline CDR1 LGHDT, CDR2 YNNKEL (reference sequence). Written as DNA, the CDR3 is TGTGCCAGCAGCCAAAACCTTAATGAGCAGTTCTTC. It specifies CASSQNLNEQFF.

The gene calls are TRBV5-1 and TRBJ1-1; tentatively, D is TRBD1 (5 bases). The CDR3 has 14 residues. From germline, CDR1 is SGHRS and CDR2 YFSETQ. V was trimmed by 5 bases and J by 0 bases, leaving 11 bases between them. CDR3 residues: CASRAGTMNTEAFF. CDR3 DNA: TGCGCCAGCAGAGCCGGGACCATGAACACTGAAGCTTTCTTT.

This chain uses TRBV7-9 with TRBJ1-3; D call uncertain. Trimming cost V 1 base and J 5 bases, with 12 bases left between them. Germline V gene lookup returns CDR1 SEHNR and CDR2 FQNEAQ (reference sequence). This CDR3 is built from 15 residues. CDR3 DNA sequence: TGTGCCAGCAGCTTAGGCCGGGAATCACGAAACACCATATATTTT. Its protein is CASSLGRESRNTIYF.

The chain is built from TRBV24-1 and TRBJ1-1; TRBD1 agrees at 9 bases. Germline loops: CDR1 KGHDR, CDR2 SFDVKD. V trimming: 8 bases; J trimming: 1 base; junction bases outside the gene matches: 7. The CDR3 has 15 amino acids. CDR3 bases: TGTGCCACCATGGCGGACAGGGGAAAGAACACTGAAGCTTTCTTT. This translates into CATMADRGKNTEAFF.

The rearrangement uses TRBV24-1 and TRBJ2-3; D call uncertain. Trimming cost V 4 bases and J 0 bases, with 10 bases left between them. The CDR3 runs 15 residues. Germline CDR1 KGHDR, CDR2 SFDVKD. CDR3 in amino acids: CATSDPRLSTDTQYF. The CDR3, as DNA: TGTGCCACCAGTGACCCCCGACTGAGCACAGATACGCAGTATTTT.